This record looks at one TCR beta chain sequence and its context. Its antigen target is currently unknown. Nothing much larger sits one base from this clone, and base qualities are not available. The CDR3 runs 10 amino acids, cysteine and phenylalanine included. Just CDR3 DNA is preserved here, 30 bases in frame from base 1. CDR1 and CDR2, per the germline V gene (reference sequence), are MNHNY and SVGAGI. V and J are truncated by 7 bases and 5 bases respectively, leaving an intervening sequence of 5 bases. The sample belongs to a study of CD8+ T cells in alopecia areata (dated by TCRdb to between 2017 and 2018). Background for the entire study: The treated patients took part in an open-label pilot trial in which moderate-to-severe alopecia areata was treated with oral tofacitinib at 5 to 10 mg twice daily. Patients received tofacitinib for 6 to 18 months and were then followed off drug for 6 months to check for delayed response and recurrence. The study used high-throughput TCRbeta sequencing to examine T cell clonal expansion in alopecia areata, in both the C3H/HeJ mouse model and human patients. Human TCRbeta sequencing covered scalp tissue and sorted CD4+ and CD8+ peripheral blood T cells from patchy and totalis/universalis alopecia areata patients and healthy controls. Biopsies were taken from tofacitinib-treated patients at baseline and again at 4 and 24 weeks into treatment, and several of those patients also had a later scalp biopsy. Clonality in the scalp was compared among normal scalp (n=4), patchy alopecia areata scalp (n=8), and alopecia totalis/universalis scalp (n=8). The RNA source kit depended on sample type: the PAXgene miRNA kit for fixed scalp, the miRNeasy kit for PBMCs, and the RNeasy kit for mouse skin. TCRbeta CDR3 regions were amplified by immunoSEQ multiplex PCR with 35 Vbeta forward and 13 Jbeta reverse primers. Here is what the overall study found, with its caveats: Scalp TCR repertoire analysis is complicated because resident alphabeta T cells in normal human skin are also sequenced, whereas mouse skin is dominated by gammadelta T cells. Lesional scalp, especially in alopecia totalis/universalis, showed higher clonality and more expanded CD8+ clones than normal scalp, suggesting antigenic drive. Compared with mice, TCR sequences shared between patients were less clear, possibly partly because of HLA diversity across the patient population.

Explained via the paper, the time point label denotes: baseline before oral tofacitinib. Lesional scalp punch biopsies and peripheral blood were collected from alopecia areata patients. PBMCs were separated by density centrifugation and stained for CD3, CD4 and CD8, after which CD4+ and CD8+ T cells were sorted on a FACSAria. The library was obtained by the immunoSEQ multiplex PCR assay. RNA was extracted from all samples and reverse transcribed into cDNA as template for TCR sequencing. First-strand cDNA was synthesized with SuperScript III using a 2:1 mix of oligo-dT and random hexamers. A synthetic immune receptor repertoire was used to measure amplification bias, and any remaining bias was corrected computationally. On the study's bioinformatics: After raw reads were preprocessed to remove errors, the CDR3 was defined following IMGT conventions as running from the conserved cysteine to phenylalanine. Clonality was computed by normalizing Shannon entropy by log2 of the number of productive unique TCRs and subtracting the result from 1. Scalp TCRbeta sequences were cross-referenced with sorted blood CD4 and CD8 repertoires so that the CD4 or CD8 identity of scalp clones could be inferred. TCRdb took over this immuneACCESS table, retaining in-frame rearrangements with V and J assigned. Such tables are incomplete; in checked studies, under half of the missing clones stem from an unresolved V gene, and the remainder is unexplained. V and J calls and clone size come straight from that table; D and trimming were deduced from the DNA. The sample table contains more than 150,000 clones; only one count was recorded for around 60% of them. Approximately 14% of the sample goes to the ten largest clones.

This TCR came from a human donor with alopecia areata. The sequencing used CD4+ T cells sorted from blood, collected at week 0. The chain joins TRBV6-6 to TRBJ2-5; a confident D gene designation cannot be given. The CDR3 is CASMYETQYF. The DNA is as follows: TGTGCCAGCATGTATGAGACCCAGTACTTC.